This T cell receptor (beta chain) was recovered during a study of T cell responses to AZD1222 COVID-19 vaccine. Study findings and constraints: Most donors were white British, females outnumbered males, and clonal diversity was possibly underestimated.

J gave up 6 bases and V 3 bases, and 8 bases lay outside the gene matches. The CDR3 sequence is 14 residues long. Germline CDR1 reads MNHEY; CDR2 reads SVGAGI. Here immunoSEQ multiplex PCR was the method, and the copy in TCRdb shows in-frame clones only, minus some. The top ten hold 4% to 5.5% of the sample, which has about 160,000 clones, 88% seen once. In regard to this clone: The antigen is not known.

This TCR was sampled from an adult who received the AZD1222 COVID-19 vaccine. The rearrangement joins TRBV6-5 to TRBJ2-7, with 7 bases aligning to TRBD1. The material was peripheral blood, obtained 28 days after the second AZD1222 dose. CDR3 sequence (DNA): TGTGCCAGCAGTTATACAGGGGTTCGTACCGAGCAGTACTTC. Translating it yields CASSYTGVRTEQYF.